The next 11 T cell receptor beta chains were all read from a single sample in a study of regulatory T cells in long-lasting Graves disease. Sequencing libraries for TCR beta were prepared with iRepertoire HTBI primers and Arm-PCR of CDR3 regions. In TCRdb, the multiplex PCR reads were re-called with MiXCR into one record per CDR3 protein. The sample lists roughly 500,000 distinct CDR3 sequences; 14% were seen once. Time point reported: newly diagnosed GD, antithyroid drugs for less than 3 months. The TCR library was made from RNA that had been extracted from PBMCs in TRIzol. These data were also reused for a study on T cells in Graves' hyperthyroidism and ophthalmopathy.

The material was peripheral blood mononuclear cells (PBMCs), obtained at new diagnosis, from a patient treated with antithyroid drugs. The source of these receptors is a woman aged 45-65 years with Graves disease.

The chain employs TRBV19 and TRBJ1-4; the D gene is possibly TRBD1 (6 bases). Germline values: CDR1 LNHDA, CDR2 SQIVND (reference sequence). V dropped 7 bases and J dropped 8 bases, with 14 bases sitting between them. The CDR3 totals 13 residues. In nucleotides, the CDR3 is TGTGCCAGTAATGAACAGGGCGGGGAAAAACTGTTTTTT. Translating gives CASNEQGGEKLFF.

V and J are TRBV4-1 and TRBJ2-1; no clear D. CDR3 size: 11 residues. V lost 0 bases and J lost 15, with 9 bases in between. In germline, CDR1 is MGHRA, CDR2 YSYEKL. The CDR3 DNA sequence: TGCGCCAGCAGCCAAGAGACCCTGCGGTTCTTC. It encodes CASSQETLRFF.

This clonotype was seen many times. The chain carries TRBV28 and TRBJ2-7; D gene uncertain. Germline V gene data show CDR1 as MDHEN and CDR2 as SYDVKM. Trimming removed 5 bases at V and 0 bases at J, with 11 bases between. CDR3 length: 14 residues. CDR3 in amino acids: CASSPRESSYEQYF. CDR3 nucleotides: TGTGCCAGCAGTCCGCGCGAAAGCTCCTACGAGCAGTACTTC.

Regarding this clonotype: This could be a read error, since a much larger clone is one nucleotide away. V is TRBV9 and J is TRBJ2-7; D possibly corresponds to TRBD1 (6 bases). CDR3 length equals 17 residues. The V and J ends lost 4 bases and 7 bases respectively, with 27 bases between them. Germline CDR1 and CDR2: SGDLS and YYNGEE. The chain's CDR3 is CASSPLQGILTYNEQYF. CDR3 coding DNA: TGTGCCAGCAGCCCTCTACAGGGAATACTTACTTACAATGAGCAGTACTTC.

This clonotype showed up many times. The chain employs TRBV3-1 and TRBJ2-7, with D unclear. This CDR3 contains 13 residues. Germline CDR1 is LGHDT and CDR2 is YNNKEL (reference sequence). The V gene lost 3 bases and the J gene lost 9 bases, with 15 bases spanning the gap. For the CDR3, the DNA is TGTGCCAGCAGCCACGACGGCGACGGGTGGCAGTACTTC. Translating gives CASSHDGDGWQYF.

This clonotype was counted many times. The gene calls are TRBV29-1 and TRBJ2-7; 9 positions agree with TRBD2. Germline CDR1 is SQVTM and CDR2 is ANQGSEA. This CDR3 spans 16 amino acids. The trim removed 4 bases at V and 3 bases at J, leaving 13 bases unmatched. Here the CDR3 DNA reads TGCAGCGTTGGATCAGGACAAATGACTAGCGGCTACGAGCAGTACTTC. This gives the protein CSVGSGQMTSGYEQYF.

This clonotype was seen a handful of times. The gene calls are TRBV18 and TRBJ2-3; the D gene is possibly TRBD1 (6 bases). Deletions cut 2 bases from V and 0 bases from J, with 9 bases between. The CDR3 loop spans 15 amino acids. Germline lookup yields CDR1 KGHSH and CDR2 LQKENI. The CDR3 nucleotides read TGTGCCAGCTCACCAAATACAGGGAGCACAGATACGCAGTATTTT. This encodes CASSPNTGSTDTQYF.

This clonotype was seen repeatedly, ten times or more. V usage is TRBV28 and J usage is TRBJ1-5, with D uncertain. Germline-derived CDR1 and CDR2 are MDHEN and SYDVKM. Trimming pared 8 bases from V and 0 bases from J, leaving 14 bases between. The CDR3 covers 15 residues. The CDR3 reads CASYPRHHSNQPQHF. The CDR3 coding sequence is TGTGCCAGCTACCCGAGACACCATAGCAATCAGCCCCAGCATTTT.

Only a few counts were recorded for this clonotype. CDR3 DNA: TGTGCCAGCAGTCCGGGGGTAGCGGGAGCCTCGGGAGAGACCCAGTACTTC. It translates to CASSPGVAGASGETQYF. V and J are TRBV5-5 and TRBJ2-5; 9 bases map to TRBD2. CDR3 length: 17 residues. CDR1 and CDR2 from the germline V gene are SGHKS and YYEKEE (reference sequence). The V segment lost 5 bases and the J segment 4 bases; nucleotides outside the gene matches: 15.

The chain recombines TRBV6-1 with TRBJ2-5; 11 bases are a match to TRBD1. The CDR3 loop spans 14 amino acids. V lost 7 bases to trimming and J lost 4 bases; unmatched junction nucleotides: 5. CDR1 and CDR2 from the germline V gene are MNHNS and SASEGT. The CDR3 spells CASKGTGGRETQYF. In nucleotides, the CDR3 is TGTGCCAGCAAGGGGACAGGGGGGCGAGAGACCCAGTACTTC.

The chain is built from TRBV6-4 and TRBJ1-5; D is possibly TRBD1 (6 bases). The CDR3 covers 15 residues. V lost 6 bases, J lost 7 bases, and 19 bases lay in between. In germline, CDR1 is MRHNA, CDR2 SNTAGT. This CDR3 reads CASSPLTGLGQPQHF. For the CDR3, the DNA is TGTGCCAGCAGCCCTCTAACAGGGTTGGGACAGCCCCAGCATTTT.